Shown below are 23 T cell receptor beta chains from a single sample sequenced in a study of blood T cell repertoires in COVID-19. Measured with immunoSEQ multiplex PCR; TCRdb has only the in-frame clones, and not every one. The profile shows more than 200,000 clones, just over 85% of them singletons. Sample: peripheral blood. Receptor source: a man of 80 years or more with acute or convalescent COVID-19.

The V gene is TRBV7-9, the J gene TRBJ1-1; D remains ambiguous. With 0 bases removed from V and 0 bases from J, the gap between germline ends came to 5 bases. The length of the CDR3 is 14 residues. Germline V gene data show CDR1 as SEHNR and CDR2 as FQNEAQ (reference sequence). CDR3 in amino acids: CASSLAVVNTEAFF. The CDR3 nucleotides read TGTGCCAGCAGCTTAGCGGTAGTGAACACTGAAGCTTTCTTT.

CDR3 in amino acids: CAWDRVNQPQHF. For the CDR3, the DNA is TGTGCCTGGGACAGGGTGAACCAGCCCCAGCATTTT. The chain uses TRBV30 and TRBJ1-5; 7 nucleotides line up with TRBD1. Per germline, CDR1 GTSNPN and CDR2 SVGIG (reference sequence). V gave up 5 bases and J gave up 7 bases; unmatched junction bases: 5. This CDR3 spans 12 amino acids.

CDR3 in DNA: TGTGCCAGCAGCCAGGGACTAGCGGGGACAGAGACCCAGTACTTC. Protein sequence: CASSQGLAGTETQYF. This rearrangement joins TRBV5-4 to TRBJ2-5; the match to TRBD2 covers 13 bases. With V trimmed by 4 bases and J by 4 bases, 4 bases remained unmatched. CDR1 and CDR2 from the germline V gene are SGHNT and YYREEE (reference sequence). This CDR3 is built from 15 residues.

The chain couples TRBV19 to TRBJ2-5; 11 bases align to TRBD1. Trimming removed 3 bases from V and 5 bases from J; junction bases left unmatched: 2. This CDR3 spans 14 amino acids. The germline V gene has CDR1 LNHDA and CDR2 SQIVND (reference sequence). The DNA of the CDR3 is TGTGCCAGTAGTATCGGGACAGGGGGGGAGACCCAGTACTTC. Its translation is CASSIGTGGETQYF.

The rearrangement uses TRBV7-9 and TRBJ1-4, with 12 positions matching TRBD1. V was pared by 3 bases and J by 8 bases, with 7 bases of the junction left unmatched. Germline V lookup: CDR1 SEHNR, CDR2 FQNEAQ (reference sequence). The CDR3 is 16 residues long. CDR3 sequence reads: CASSFGGQGAREKLFF. CDR3 nucleotides: TGTGCCAGCAGCTTCGGGGGACAGGGGGCAAGGGAAAAACTGTTTTTT.

The chain joins TRBV28 to TRBJ1-3; D gene uncertain. The V end was cut by 7 bases, the J end by 0 bases, with 10 bases between. The CDR3 length is 14 residues. The germline gives CDR1 MDHEN, CDR2 SYDVKM. The CDR3 DNA is TGTGCCAGCATCCGGGGAAGCTCTGGAAACACCATATATTTT. Residues: CASIRGSSGNTIYF.

This chain connects TRBV6-5 to TRBJ1-3; a weak D match, TRBD1 (5 bases). CDR1 MNHEY and CDR2 SVGAGI come from the germline V gene. The V end was cut by 4 bases, the J end by 6 bases, with 7 bases between. CDR3 size: 12 residues. The DNA of the CDR3 is TGTGCCAGCAGTTCGACAGCAAACACCATATATTTT. Translating it yields CASSSTANTIYF.

This clone was seen once. This rearrangement joins TRBV28 to TRBJ1-5; TRBD1 agrees at 12 bases. The germline V gene has CDR1 MDHEN and CDR2 SYDVKM. The CDR3 runs 17 residues. J lost 2 bases, V lost 3 bases, and 5 bases had no gene match. This CDR3 is CASSLGGTGGGNQPQHF. The DNA for the CDR3 is TGTGCCAGCAGTTTGGGAGGGACAGGGGGCGGCAATCAGCCCCAGCATTTT.

The rearrangement joins TRBV28 to TRBJ2-2; TRBD1 matches 9 bases. The germline gives CDR1 MDHEN, CDR2 SYDVKM. V dropped 6 bases and J dropped 5; count of bases not matched to a gene: 10. There are 16 residues in the CDR3. CDR3 in DNA: TGTGCCAGCAGCACCGGGACAGGGACGATTACCGGGGAGCTGTTTTTT. Translated: CASSTGTGTITGELFF.

The chain links TRBV9 to TRBJ2-5, with D maybe TRBD2 (5 bases). The CDR3 is 15 residues long. In germline, CDR1 is SGDLS, CDR2 YYNGEE. The V and J ends lost 2 bases and 1 base respectively, with 12 bases between them. This chain's CDR3 is CASSVIGILQETQYF. The CDR3 bases are TGTGCCAGCAGCGTTATCGGGATACTCCAAGAGACCCAGTACTTC.

About this clone: Other DNA sequences of this sample code for an identical CDR3. The chain joins TRBV7-2 to TRBJ2-1; 7 bases line up with TRBD2. This CDR3 is built from 17 residues. Trimming cost V 5 bases and J 0 bases; bases outside gene matches: 10. In germline, CDR1 is SGHTA, CDR2 FQGNSA. For the CDR3, the DNA is TGTGCCAGCAGCCCCCGACTAGCAGCGAGCTCCTACAATGAGCAGTTCTTC. This gives the protein CASSPRLAASSYNEQFF.

This clone was found a few times. In DNA, the CDR3 is TGTGCCAGCAGCTTTACAGGGGGCGGCAATCAGCCCCAGCATTTT. Its translation is CASSFTGGGNQPQHF. The chain combines TRBV7-2 with TRBJ1-5; 9 nucleotides line up with TRBD1. CDR3 size: 15 residues. The germline V gene has CDR1 SGHTA and CDR2 FQGNSA. V was clipped by 3 bases and J by 2 bases; unmatched bases: 2.

V and J are TRBV7-8 and TRBJ1-1; weak D call: TRBD1 (5 bases). The CDR3 loop spans 13 amino acids. CDR1 and CDR2 from the germline V gene are SGHVS and FQNEAQ. Trimming left V 4 bases short and J 5 bases short, with 11 bases between. The CDR3 DNA reads as TGTGCCAGCAGCTCTATGCGGGGGACTGAAGCTTTCTTT. Its translation: CASSSMRGTEAFF.

This chain links TRBV27 with TRBJ1-2; a possible D gene is TRBD1 (6 bases). Germline-derived CDR1 and CDR2 are MNHEY and SMNVEV (reference sequence). The V end was cut by 3 bases, the J end by 2 bases, with 13 bases between. There are 15 residues in the CDR3. DNA of the CDR3: TGTGCCAGCAGTTTGGGGCTACAGGGAAACTATGGCTACACCTTC. It translates to CASSLGLQGNYGYTF.

This chain uses TRBV2 with TRBJ1-5, with 9 bases that match TRBD1. V shed 7 bases and J 3 bases; nucleotides not matched to a gene: 7. The CDR3 has 15 amino acids. The germline V gene encodes CDR1 SNHLY and CDR2 FYNNEI. CDR3 sequence (DNA): TGTGCCAGCATGCCCGGGACAGGGATCAATCAGCCCCAGCATTTT. It is translated as CASMPGTGINQPQHF.

This clone has only one observation. The DNA for the CDR3 is TGTGCCAGCAGCTTAGCCCAGGGAGGTAATGAAAAACTGTTTTTT. Protein product: CASSLAQGGNEKLFF. J is TRBJ1-4 and V is TRBV7-9; perhaps TRBD1 as D (5 bases). V lost 0 bases, J lost 4 bases, and 9 bases lay in between. The CDR3 has 15 amino acids. Germline values: CDR1 SEHNR, CDR2 FQNEAQ (reference sequence).

The chain recombines TRBV18 with TRBJ2-7; D might be TRBD2 (6 bases). Germline V lookup: CDR1 KGHSH, CDR2 LQKENI. V was shortened by 3 bases and J by 5 bases, with 14 bases between the two germline ends. The CDR3 sequence is 14 residues long. Written as DNA, the CDR3 is TGTGCCAGCTCACCCCTCCCGACTAGTGACGAGCAGTACGTC. Amino acid sequence: CASSPLPTSDEQYV.

The chain carries TRBV24-1 and TRBJ1-2, with D perhaps TRBD1 (6 bases). The CDR3 contains 14 residues. V was clipped by 3 bases and J by 9 bases, with 16 bases between them. The V gene's germline CDR1 is KGHDR and CDR2 SFDVKD. The DNA for the CDR3 is TGTGCCACCAGTGATACCGGGACACTTGAAAGCTACACCTTC. Encoded protein: CATSDTGTLESYTF.

The chain recombines TRBV6-5 with TRBJ2-4, with TRBD1 matching 10 bases. Germline V gives CDR1 MNHEY, CDR2 SVGAGI. The trim removed 6 bases at V and 11 bases at J, leaving 10 bases unmatched. The CDR3 length is 14 residues. The CDR3 DNA reads as TGTGCCAGCAGCACCGGGGGGACAGGGGAGTTTCAGTACTTC. Its protein product is CASSTGGTGEFQYF.

The chain is built from TRBV5-6 and TRBJ1-2; D not resolved. The CDR3 sequence is 13 residues long. V was trimmed by 1 base and J by 11 bases, leaving 15 bases between them. Germline loops: CDR1 SGHDT, CDR2 YYEEEE. The CDR3 DNA reads as TGTGCCAGCAGCTTGATCTCGCTTGAGGTTTACACCTTC. It encodes CASSLISLEVYTF. The full variable domain, rest sourced from reference TRBV5-6 and TRBJ1-2, is DAGVTQSPTHLIKTRGQQVTLRCSPKSGHDTVSWYQQALGQGPQFIFQYYEEEERQRGNFPDRFSGHQFPNYSSELNVNALLLGDSALYLCASSLISLEVYTFGSGTRLTVV.

This clone was observed a few times. The chain uses TRBV11-3 and TRBJ2-4, with a tentative D call TRBD2 (6 bases). CDR1 and CDR2 (germline): SGHNT, YENEEA. The germline V and J ends were trimmed by 3 bases and 3 bases, with 9 bases remaining between them. The CDR3 covers 14 residues. CDR3 loop: CASSFWGDKNIQYF. The CDR3 nucleotides read TGTGCCAGCAGCTTCTGGGGGGACAAAAACATTCAGTACTTC.

This clone was recorded many times. The genes are TRBV30 and TRBJ2-1; TRBD1 is a possible D gene (6 bases). CDR1 and CDR2 from the germline V gene are GTSNPN and SVGIG (reference sequence). V was cut by 4 bases and J by 8 bases, with 21 bases left in between. This CDR3 has 15 residues. CDR3 nucleotide sequence: TGTGCCTGGATCAGAGGGGGAGCCGGGTGGGATGAGCAGTTCTTC. Its protein product is CAWIRGGAGWDEQFF.

The chain uses TRBV6-5 and TRBJ1-6; D might be TRBD1 (6 bases). Germline assignment: CDR1 MNHEY and CDR2 SVGAGI. The CDR3 length is 13 residues. Trimming took 10 bases from V and 3 from J, leaving 10 bases between them. The CDR3 sequence is CATMDSYNSPLHF. As DNA, the CDR3 is TGTGCCACCATGGACAGCTATAATTCACCCCTCCACTTT.